Sequencing of this TCR beta chain was carried out in a study of blood T cell repertoires in COVID-19. Germline V gene lookup returns CDR1 MNHEY and CDR2 SVGAGI. This CDR3 spans 14 amino acids. The trim removed 7 bases at V and 3 bases at J, leaving 5 bases unmatched. Authors' methods: Reference gene primer amplification in the assay estimated nucleated cell counts. This table comes from immunoSEQ multiplex PCR, and its TCRdb copy is limited to in-frame clones, with some not included. That table is the source of V, J and clone size, and D and trimming were worked out from the DNA. This sample has some 300,000 clones; 70% to 90% occur once, and the top ten carry around 2%.

The sample consisted of PBMCs or T cells enriched from blood (not recorded which). This clonotype was sampled from a woman between 55 and 75 years old in a cohort exposed to, infected with or recovered from COVID-19 (not recorded which). This chain uses TRBV6-5 with TRBJ1-5, with 8 bases fitting TRBD1. CDR3 DNA: TGTGCCAGCACAAAGACAGGGGCCAATCAGCCCCAGCATTTT. It codes for CASTKTGANQPQHF.